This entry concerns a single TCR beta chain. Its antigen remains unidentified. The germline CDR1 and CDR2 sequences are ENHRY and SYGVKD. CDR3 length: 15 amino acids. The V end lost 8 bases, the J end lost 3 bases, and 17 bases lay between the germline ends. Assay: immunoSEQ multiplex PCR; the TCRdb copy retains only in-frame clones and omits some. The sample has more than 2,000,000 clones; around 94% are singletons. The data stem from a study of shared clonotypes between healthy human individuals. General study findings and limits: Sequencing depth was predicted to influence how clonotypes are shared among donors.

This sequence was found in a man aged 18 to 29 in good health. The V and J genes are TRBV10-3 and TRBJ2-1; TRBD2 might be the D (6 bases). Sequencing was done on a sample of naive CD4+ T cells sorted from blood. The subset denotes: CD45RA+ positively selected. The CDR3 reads CAISPAAGIYNEQFF. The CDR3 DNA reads TGTGCCATCTCTCCAGCGGCGGGGATCTACAATGAGCAGTTCTTC.